The rows below give T cell receptor beta chains drawn from one sample of a study of cytomegalovirus exposure and HLA in healthy donors. The data were produced by immunoSEQ multiplex PCR, yet TCRdb's version contains in-frame clones alone and is incomplete. The sample holds about 260,000 clones; 90% are singletons and the top ten take around 3.1%. The sequencing sample was made of PBMCs. Receptor source: a woman in her 30s in good health and CMV-seronegative. CDR3s include the opening cysteine and the closing phenylalanine or tryptophan. Fields, in order: D gene, clone size, V gene, J gene, CDR3 length, CDR3 protein, CDR3 DNA. D genes are given only for firm matches. Only some rows state a clone size, as once, few, many or a class for expanded clones.

>-|-|TRBV6-1|TRBJ2-5|13
CASSDIVGETQYF
TGTGCCAGCAGTGATATTGTCGGAGAGACCCAGTACTTC
>TRBD2|-|TRBV28|TRBJ2-7|17
CASSWTSGRADYYEQYF
TGTGCCAGCAGCTGGACTAGCGGGAGGGCCGACTACTACGAGCAGTACTTC
>TRBD2|-|TRBV6-1|TRBJ2-1|13
CASKGLAGAEQFF
TGTGCCAGCAAGGGACTAGCGGGAGCTGAGCAGTTCTTC
>-|-|TRBV2|TRBJ2-5|13
CASSPDYGETQYF
TGTGCCAGCAGTCCGGACTATGGGGAGACCCAGTACTTC
>-|-|TRBV6-1|TRBJ1-1|15
CASSEGGRGLGEAFF
TGTGCCAGCAGTGAAGGGGGCAGGGGACTCGGTGAAGCTTTCTTT
>-|-|TRBV19|TRBJ2-1|16
CASSISTRSSYNEQFF
TGTGCCAGTAGTATTAGTACAAGGAGCTCCTACAATGAGCAGTTCTTC
>-|-|TRBV29-1|TRBJ2-2|13
CSVPGANTGELFF
TGCAGCGTCCCGGGGGCGAACACCGGGGAGCTGTTTTTT
>-|-|TRBV14|TRBJ2-2|18
CASSQDHMETVVTGELFF
TGTGCCAGCAGCCAAGATCATATGGAGACGGTAGTGACCGGGGAGCTGTTTTTT
>TRBD1|-|TRBV6-6|TRBJ2-5|13
CASSFGTGETQYF
TGTGCCAGCAGCTTCGGGACAGGGGAGACCCAGTACTTC
>-|-|TRBV25-1|TRBJ2-7|16
CASSGTPYGHHYEQYF
TGTGCCAGCAGTGGGACTCCTTACGGACATCACTACGAGCAGTACTTC
>TRBD1|-|TRBV4-1|TRBJ1-4|15
CASSRGQASGEKLFF
TGCGCCAGCAGCCGCGGACAGGCGTCTGGAGAAAAACTGTTTTTT
>TRBD2|few|TRBV5-1|TRBJ2-1|15
CASSASGGGHNEQFF
TGCGCCAGCAGCGCCAGCGGGGGCGGTCACAATGAGCAGTTCTTC
>-|once|TRBV4-2|TRBJ1-5|15
CASSQDGSLNQPQHF
TGTGCCAGCAGCCAAGATGGCAGCCTTAATCAGCCCCAGCATTTT
>TRBD2|-|TRBV4-2|TRBJ2-3|18
CASSQEGKLAGVPGTQYF
TGTGCCAGCAGCCAAGAAGGAAAACTAGCGGGAGTTCCCGGGACGCAGTATTTT
>-|-|TRBV7-3|TRBJ2-2|15
CASSLRLADTGELFF
TGTGCCAGCAGCTTAAGGCTAGCAGACACCGGGGAGCTGTTTTTT
>-|-|TRBV27|TRBJ1-2|16
CASSLALGGGSGGYTF
TGTGCCAGCAGTTTAGCCCTTGGAGGGGGGAGTGGAGGCTACACCTTC
>-|-|TRBV5-6|TRBJ2-7|15
CASSLEGLSSYEQYF
TGTGCCAGCAGCTTGGAGGGGTTATCCTCCTACGAGCAGTACTTC
>-|-|TRBV28|TRBJ2-7|13
CAGGAGASYEQYF
TGTGCCGGCGGGGCAGGGGCTTCCTACGAGCAGTACTTC
>TRBD2|once|TRBV13|TRBJ2-1|13
CASSKRLAGEQFF
TGTGCCAGCAGTAAGCGACTAGCCGGTGAGCAGTTCTTC
>-|-|TRBV7-6|TRBJ2-1|16
CASSSGGRPSYNEQFF
TGTGCCAGCAGCTCAGGAGGGCGGCCCTCCTACAATGAGCAGTTCTTC
>-|-|TRBV6-6|TRBJ1-1|13
CASSYVGDAEAFF
TGTGCCAGCAGTTACGTAGGGGACGCTGAAGCTTTCTTT
>-|once|TRBV5-3|TRBJ2-7|9
CARSPLVYF
TGTGCCAGAAGCCCACTAGTGTACTTC
>TRBD2|-|TRBV11-2|TRBJ2-2|16
CASSPNSGRGTGELFF
TGTGCCAGCAGTCCAAATAGCGGGAGAGGGACCGGGGAGCTGTTTTTT
>-|-|TRBV28|TRBJ2-2|13
CASSYHITGELFF
TGTGCCAGCAGTTATCACATCACCGGGGAGCTGTTTTTT
>TRBD2|-|TRBV5-4|TRBJ2-5|16
CASSSALAGASETQYF
TGTGCCAGCAGCTCAGCCCTAGCGGGAGCTTCAGAGACCCAGTACTTC
>-|once|TRBV27|TRBJ2-7|15
CASSLVGGQNYEQYF
TGTGCCAGCAGTTTGGTGGGGGGACAAAACTACGAGCAGTACTTC
>TRBD2|-|TRBV5-1|TRBJ2-5|15
CASSDPREIGETQYF
TGCGCCAGCAGTGATCCGCGGGAGATTGGGGAGACCCAGTACTTC
>-|-|TRBV27|TRBJ2-3|12
CASSFNTDTQYF
TGTGCCAGCAGTTTTAACACAGATACGCAGTATTTT
>-|-|TRBV7-3|TRBJ2-5|13
CASSKATQETQYF
TGTGCCAGCAGTAAGGCTACCCAAGAGACCCAGTACTTC
>TRBD1|-|TRBV2|TRBJ2-1|17
CASSGRSGRGLYNEQFF
TGTGCCAGCAGTGGGAGGAGCGGCAGGGGGCTCTACAATGAGCAGTTCTTC
>-|-|TRBV18|TRBJ2-3|13
CASSPGLEDTQYF
TGTGCCAGCTCACCAGGGTTGGAAGATACGCAGTATTTT
>-|-|TRBV29-1|TRBJ2-5|12
CSSGTAQETQYF
TGCAGCTCGGGGACTGCCCAAGAGACCCAGTACTTC
>-|once|TRBV7-2|TRBJ2-5|16
CASSLHQGTTWETQYF
TGTGCCAGCAGCCTTCATCAGGGGACCACCTGGGAGACCCAGTACTTC
>-|-|TRBV7-9|TRBJ2-3|12
CASRPPTDTQYF
TGTGCCAGCCGGCCACCCACGGATACGCAGTATTTT
>TRBD1|-|TRBV4-1|TRBJ2-5|17
CASSQERGLIFRETQYF
TGCGCCAGCAGCCAAGAAAGGGGGCTCATTTTTCGAGAGACCCAGTACTTC
>TRBD1|-|TRBV28|TRBJ1-1|14
CASILTGDNTEAFF
TGTGCCAGCATTTTGACAGGGGATAACACTGAAGCTTTCTTT
>-|-|TRBV5-8|TRBJ1-5|15
CASSHDWGSNQPQHF
TGTGCCAGCAGCCATGATTGGGGGAGCAATCAGCCCCAGCATTTT
>-|-|TRBV4-2|TRBJ2-5|17
CASSQGSTVGGRETQYF
TGTGCCAGCAGCCAAGGTAGCACAGTTGGGGGCAGGGAGACCCAGTACTTC
>-|once|TRBV6-1|TRBJ2-7|15
CASSIDGRQVYEQYF
TGTGCCAGCAGTATCGACGGGAGACAGGTCTACGAGCAGTACTTC
>TRBD2|-|TRBV5-1|TRBJ2-7|16
CASSLYASGRGYEQYF
TGCGCCAGCAGCTTGTACGCTAGCGGGAGGGGGTACGAGCAGTACTTC
>TRBD2|-|TRBV13|TRBJ2-1|14
CASSLGGEGHEQFF
TGTGCCAGCAGCTTAGGCGGGGAGGGACATGAGCAGTTCTTC
>TRBD2|-|TRBV19|TRBJ2-2|16
CASSILSGSYTGELFF
TGTGCCAGTAGTATACTGAGCGGGAGTTACACCGGGGAGCTGTTTTTT
>TRBD2|-|TRBV7-3|TRBJ2-1|15
CASSSLAGGSNEQFF
TGTGCCAGCAGCTCGCTAGCGGGAGGAAGCAATGAGCAGTTCTTC
>-|-|TRBV11-2|TRBJ2-7|15
CASSGGTAITYEQYF
TGTGCCAGCAGCGGAGGGACAGCTATTACCTACGAGCAGTACTTC
>TRBD2|once|TRBV2|TRBJ2-3|14
CASREGSGTDTQYF
TGTGCCAGCAGGGAAGGTAGCGGGACAGATACGCAGTATTTT
>-|-|TRBV7-9|TRBJ2-3|16
CASSFSPDSRTDTQYF
TGTGCCAGCAGCTTTAGCCCGGACAGCCGCACAGATACGCAGTATTTT
>-|few|TRBV19|TRBJ1-2|13
CASSMVGFYGYTF
TGTGCCAGTAGTATGGTGGGTTTTTATGGCTACACCTTC
>-|-|TRBV11-2|TRBJ2-4|16
CASSLEFREAKNIQYF
TGTGCCAGCAGCTTAGAGTTCAGGGAAGCCAAAAACATTCAGTACTTC
>-|once|TRBV27|TRBJ2-7|13
CASSLGPYYEQYF
TGTGCCAGCAGCTTGGGGCCTTACTACGAGCAGTACTTC
>TRBD1|-|TRBV29-1|TRBJ2-6|16
CSVMDRTISGANVLTF
TGCAGCGTCATGGACAGGACGATCTCTGGGGCCAACGTCCTGACTTTC